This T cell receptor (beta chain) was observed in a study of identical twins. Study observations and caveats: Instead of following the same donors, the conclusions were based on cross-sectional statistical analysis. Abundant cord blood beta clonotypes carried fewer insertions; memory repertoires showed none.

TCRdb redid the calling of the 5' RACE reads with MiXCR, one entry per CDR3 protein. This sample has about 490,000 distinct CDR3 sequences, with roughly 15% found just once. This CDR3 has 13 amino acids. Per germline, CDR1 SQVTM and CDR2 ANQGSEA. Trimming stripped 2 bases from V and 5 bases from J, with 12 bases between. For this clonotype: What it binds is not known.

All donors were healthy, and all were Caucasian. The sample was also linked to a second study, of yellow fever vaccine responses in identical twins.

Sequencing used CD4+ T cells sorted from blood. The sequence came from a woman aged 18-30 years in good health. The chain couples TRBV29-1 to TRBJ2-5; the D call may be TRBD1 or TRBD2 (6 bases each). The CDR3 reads CSVEKGGRETQYF. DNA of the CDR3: TGCAGCGTTGAAAAGGGGGGCCGGGAGACCCAGTACTTC. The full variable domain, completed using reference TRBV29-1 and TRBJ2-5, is SAVISQKPSRDICQRGTSLTIQCQVDSQVTMMFWYRQQPGQSLTLIATANQGSEATYESGFVIDKFPISRPNLTFSTLTVSNMSPEDSSIYLCSVEKGGRETQYFGPGTRLLVL.